These 18 T cell receptor beta chains originate from one sample sequenced in a study of T cells in tuberculosis. This table comes from immunoSEQ multiplex PCR, and its TCRdb copy is limited to in-frame clones, with some not included. The sample yields over 30,000 clones, roughly 90% seen once. The sample was PBMCs. All receptors come from a donor aged 10-35 years with latent tuberculosis or without tuberculosis infection. Some clones in this sample may be carry-over from other donors' samples.

The chain is built from TRBV5-1 and TRBJ2-2, with 7 bases aligning to TRBD1. This CDR3 has 13 residues. The germline V gene has CDR1 SGHRS and CDR2 YFSETQ. Trimming cost V 7 bases and J 3 bases; bases outside gene matches: 3. The CDR3 is CASRDRDTGELFF. CDR3 sequence (DNA): TGCGCCAGCCGCGACAGGGACACCGGGGAGCTGTTTTTT.

This sequence joins TRBV7-8 and TRBJ2-7; the D gene is possibly TRBD1 (5 bases). The CDR3 contains 14 residues. CDR1 is SGHVS, CDR2 FQNEAQ, per germline. V lost 5 bases and J 6 bases, leaving 17 bases between the germline ends. CDR3 residues: CASSPRTKLAEQYF. The CDR3 nucleotides are TGTGCCAGCAGCCCGCGGACAAAGTTAGCCGAGCAGTACTTC.

The genes are TRBV18 and TRBJ2-1, with D possibly being TRBD1 (6 bases). The CDR3 covers 14 residues. Trimming removed 0 bases at V and 12 bases at J, with 15 bases between. Germline-derived CDR1 and CDR2 are KGHSH and LQKENI. This chain's CDR3 is CASSPPDTGLGQFF. CDR3 DNA: TGTGCCAGCTCACCACCGGACACAGGGTTAGGGCAGTTCTTC.

V usage is TRBV5-4 and J usage is TRBJ1-2; unclear D gene. The CDR3 length is 17 residues. Deletions cut 5 bases from V and 7 bases from J, with 27 bases between. The germline V gene encodes CDR1 SGHNT and CDR2 YYREEE (reference sequence). CDR3 in DNA: TGTGCCAGCAGGTCCCCTCGGACGCCTCCGGGGAGGCGTGGCTACACCTTC. This gives the protein CASRSPRTPPGRRGYTF. The full variable domain, in which reference TRBV5-4 and TRBJ1-2 provide the parts outside the CDR3, is ETGVTQSPTHLIKTRGQQVTLRCSSQSGHNTVSWYQQALGQGPQFIFQYYREEENGRGNFPPRFSGLQFPNYSSELNVNALELDDSALYLCASRSPRTPPGRRGYTFGSGTRLTVV.

This chain uses TRBV7-2 with TRBJ2-7; 7 positions match TRBD1. This CDR3 comprises 17 residues. V dropped 5 bases and J dropped 5; count of bases not matched to a gene: 18. CDR1 is SGHTA and CDR2 is FQGNSA in the germline V gene. The CDR3 sequence: CASSHDGDRTLSHEQYF. Here the CDR3 DNA reads TGTGCCAGCAGCCACGACGGGGACAGAACATTATCCCACGAGCAGTACTTC.

The chain's CDR3 is CASSGPGGYTF. The CDR3 DNA sequence: TGTGCCAGCAGTGGACCGGGAGGCTACACCTTC. The J gene is TRBJ1-2, the V gene TRBV25-1, with D unresolved. The germline V gene encodes CDR1 MGHDK and CDR2 SYGVNS. CDR3 size: 11 residues. The ends were cut back, 4 bases at V and 8 bases at J, with 8 bases in the middle.

This clone was found a few times. This chain connects TRBV2 to TRBJ2-7; 10 positions agree with TRBD2. V was pared by 9 bases and J by 5 bases, with 10 bases of the junction left unmatched. Per the germline V gene, CDR1 is SNHLY and CDR2 is FYNNEI. This CDR3 spans 14 amino acids. The CDR3 is CASSLSGRLDEQYF. CDR3 sequence (DNA): TGTGCCAGTTCCCTTAGCGGGAGGTTGGACGAGCAGTACTTC.

The chain employs TRBV2 and TRBJ2-1; the match to TRBD1 covers 7 bases. The CDR3 contains 15 residues. With V trimmed by 8 bases and J by 4 bases, 11 bases remained unmatched. Per the germline V gene, CDR1 is SNHLY and CDR2 is FYNNEI. The CDR3 region is CASGLQGIGYNEQFF. DNA for the CDR3: TGTGCCAGCGGGTTACAGGGGATAGGGTACAATGAGCAGTTCTTC.

This clone has only one observation. The gene calls are TRBV10-1 and TRBJ2-5, with TRBD2 matching over 12 bases. V was clipped by 2 bases and J by 1 base; unmatched bases: 5. The CDR3 loop spans 17 amino acids. Germline CDR1 reads WNHNN; CDR2 reads SYGVQD (reference sequence). CDR3 region: CASSELAGGPVQETQYF. CDR3 sequence (DNA): TGCGCCAGCAGTGAGCTAGCGGGAGGGCCCGTCCAAGAGACCCAGTACTTC.

The chain is built from TRBV11-2 and TRBJ2-2, with D perhaps TRBD2 (5 bases). The CDR3 is 16 amino acids. The V and J ends lost 0 bases and 4 bases respectively, with 12 bases between them. Germline CDR1 is SGHAT and CDR2 is FQNNGV. CDR3 DNA: TGTGCCAGCAGCTTAGACACTAGTTTCCTCACCGGGGAGCTGTTTTTT. Amino acids: CASSLDTSFLTGELFF.

CDR3 loop: CASSLDGAGGKTGELFF. As DNA, the CDR3 is TGCGCCAGCAGCTTGGATGGAGCGGGGGGTAAAACCGGGGAGCTGTTTTTT. The V and J genes are TRBV5-1 and TRBJ2-2, with 9 bases aligning to TRBD2. Germline CDR1 is SGHRS and CDR2 is YFSETQ. There are 17 residues in the CDR3. V was clipped by 0 bases and J by 5 bases; unmatched bases: 8.

The V call is TRBV28, the J call TRBJ1-2; weak D call: TRBD1 (5 bases). CDR1 is MDHEN, CDR2 SYDVKM, per germline. Deletions cut 7 bases from V and 2 bases from J, with 8 bases between. The CDR3 is 12 amino acids. The CDR3 DNA is TGTGCCAGCAAGCGGGACAACTATGGCTACACCTTC. Encoded protein: CASKRDNYGYTF.

V usage is TRBV11-3 and J usage is TRBJ2-1, with TRBD1 identical over 9 bases. The ends lost 6 bases at V and 5 bases at J; junction bases unmatched: 5. Per germline, CDR1 SGHNT and CDR2 YENEEA. This CDR3 is built from 14 residues. Written as DNA, the CDR3 is TGTGCCAGCAGGGGACAGGGAGTAAACAATGAGCAGTTCTTC. Protein: CASRGQGVNNEQFF.

The chain joins TRBV19 to TRBJ2-6; the match to TRBD1 covers 7 bases. Trimming cost V 10 bases and J 2 bases; bases outside gene matches: 8. Per the germline V gene, CDR1 is LNHDA and CDR2 is SQIVND (reference sequence). The length of the CDR3 is 15 residues. CDR3 DNA: TGTGCCACGACAGGGAGAATGACTGGGGCCAACGTCCTGACTTTC. Translating gives CATTGRMTGANVLTF.

This chain connects TRBV19 to TRBJ1-3; D gene uncertain. The V end lost 7 bases, the J end lost 8 bases, and 18 bases lay between the germline ends. This CDR3 is built from 14 residues. Germline V lookup: CDR1 LNHDA, CDR2 SQIVND (reference sequence). The chain's CDR3 is CASNTNRGLDTIYF. CDR3 DNA: TGTGCCAGTAATACGAATCGGGGTTTAGACACCATATATTTT.

This sequence joins TRBV10-1 and TRBJ2-3; D possibly corresponds to TRBD1 (5 bases). Trimming cost V 2 bases and J 6 bases, with 9 bases left between them. CDR3 length: 13 residues. Per the germline V gene, CDR1 is WNHNN and CDR2 is SYGVQD (reference sequence). CDR3 nucleotides: TGCGCCAGCAGTGAGCAGGGAAGGGATACGCAGTATTTT. Protein: CASSEQGRDTQYF.

This chain joins TRBV14 and TRBJ2-3, with D perhaps TRBD1 (6 bases). V shed 3 bases and J shed 1 base, with 14 bases lying between them. Germline CDR1 is SGHDN and CDR2 is FVKESK. There are 16 residues in the CDR3. CDR3 bases: TGTGCCAGCAGCCACCCAGGGGCCTCAGGCACAGATACGCAGTATTTT. This gives the protein CASSHPGASGTDTQYF. Full variable domain (outside the CDR3, taken from reference TRBV14 and TRBJ2-3): EAGVTQFPSHSVIEKGQTVTLRCDPISGHDNLYWYRRVMGKEIKFLLHFVKESKQDESGMPNNRFLAERTGGTYSTLKVQPAELEDSGVYFCASSHPGASGTDTQYFGPGTRLTVL.

This CDR3 is CASAEGTGSYNEQFF. The CDR3 bases are TGCGCCAGCGCCGAGGGGACAGGCTCCTACAATGAGCAGTTCTTC. The chain combines TRBV5-1 with TRBJ2-1, with 8 bases identical to TRBD1. CDR3 length equals 15 residues. The J segment lost 0 bases and the V segment lost 7 bases, leaving 6 bases of the junction unmatched. The germline V gene encodes CDR1 SGHRS and CDR2 YFSETQ.